Sequencing of this T cell receptor (beta chain) was carried out in a study of T cell responses to AZD1222 COVID-19 vaccine. Germline V lookup: CDR1 MGHRA, CDR2 YSYEKL. The CDR3 has 15 amino acids. V was clipped by 0 bases and J by 5 bases, with 11 bases between them. Using immunoSEQ multiplex PCR, the repertoire was profiled, and TCRdb retains in-frame clones only, with some absent. Of approximately 150,000 clones detected, approximately 92% appear once; the ten largest clones hold approximately 2.2%. Source: peripheral blood, taken on day 0 of AZD1222 vaccination. V gene TRBV4-1 combines with J gene TRBJ1-5, with D maybe TRBD1 (5 bases). The sequence came from an adult in good health. The CDR3 bases are TGCGCCAGCAGCCAAGATGGGCAGGGTTATCAGCCCCAGCATTTT. This encodes CASSQDGQGYQPQHF.